The 12 T cell receptor beta chains given below trace back to one sample, sequenced in a study of low-dose radiotherapy and immunotherapy resistance in tumors. The time point is: after trial treatment. The treatment is: LDRT plus nivolumab, ipilimumab, low-dose cyclophosphamide and aspirin (RACIN trial). Alpha- and beta-chain coverage of first-strand cDNA came from TRAV- and TRBV-specific primers. Amplification of TCRs used a constant-region primer and V-primer adapter for around 20 PCR cycles. TCRdb redid the calling of the reads with MiXCR, one entry per CDR3 protein. This sample carries some 57,000 distinct CDR3 sequences, around a quarter of them seen once, and the ten largest clones take 6.7%. This specimen consisted of PBMCs, obtained after low-dose radiotherapy plus immunotherapy. These receptors all stem from a male donor with prostate cancer.

The genes are TRBV28 and TRBJ2-3, with 9 bases that match TRBD2. Germline V lookup: CDR1 MDHEN, CDR2 SYDVKM. CDR3 size: 15 residues. With V trimmed by 5 bases and J by 2 bases, 5 bases remained unmatched. CDR3 nucleotide sequence: TGTGCCAGCAGTCTTAGCGGGGGTTACACAGATACGCAGTATTTT. Translation gives CASSLSGGYTDTQYF.

This clonotype was counted ten times or more. This chain joins TRBV4-3 and TRBJ2-3; 7 nucleotides align to TRBD2. Germline V gene data show CDR1 as LGHNA and CDR2 as YSLEER. The CDR3 runs 12 residues. V lost 1 base to trimming and J lost 14 bases; unmatched junction nucleotides: 6. CDR3 DNA: TGCGCCAGCAGCCAAGGGACTAGGTCACCGTATTTT. The encoded protein is CASSQGTRSPYF.

This clonotype was counted only a few times. This likely comes from a read error, as the CDR3 has no conserved phenylalanine or tryptophan at its end. No DNA is shown, since the ends of the CDR3 on it are uncertain; the CDR3 is the one TCRdb lists. V is TRBV20-1 and J is TRBJ1-2; the table's D call, TRBD1, has no DNA check behind it. Looked up from germline, CDR1 is DFQATT and CDR2 is SNEGSKA (reference sequence). The CDR3 numbers 12 amino acids, ends counted. The CDR3 is CSAGQGISSSIL.

This clonotype has at least ten counts. The gene calls are TRBV2 and TRBJ2-7, with TRBD1 identical over 8 bases. Germline-derived CDR1 and CDR2 are SNHLY and FYNNEI. J gave up 1 base and V 6 bases, and 8 bases lay outside the gene matches. The CDR3 has 15 residues. CDR3 sequence: CASRADRGGSYEQYF. CDR3 DNA sequence: TGTGCCAGCAGAGCCGACAGGGGCGGTTCCTACGAGCAGTACTTC.

This clonotype showed up many times. The V gene is TRBV7-3, the J gene TRBJ1-1, with 8 bases that match TRBD1. The germline V gene has CDR1 SGHTA and CDR2 FQGTGA. V was pared by 5 bases and J by 5 bases, with 10 bases of the junction left unmatched. This CDR3 comprises 15 residues. Here the CDR3 reads CASSRTQGARTEAFF. The CDR3 nucleotides read TGTGCCAGCAGCCGAACTCAGGGGGCGAGGACTGAAGCTTTCTTT.

This rearrangement joins TRBV29-1 to TRBJ1-2, with a tentative D call TRBD1 (5 bases). The CDR3 spans 11 residues. V lost 4 bases, J lost 8 bases, and 11 bases lay in between. Germline V gives CDR1 SQVTM, CDR2 ANQGSEA. CDR3 region: CSVAPGWGYTF. CDR3 in DNA: TGCAGCGTTGCTCCAGGGTGGGGCTACACCTTC.

This clonotype showed up many times. The gene calls are TRBV28 and TRBJ2-1; D is possibly TRBD2 (6 bases). Trimming left V 6 bases short and J 0 bases short, with 12 bases between. The germline gives CDR1 MDHEN, CDR2 SYDVKM. The CDR3 length is 15 residues. The CDR3 reads CASRTPGLSYNEQFF. The CDR3 region has the DNA TGTGCCAGCAGAACACCGGGACTCTCCTACAATGAGCAGTTCTTC.

By share, this clonotype ranks as medium-sized (0.01 to 0.1%). The chain has TRBV28 and TRBJ1-6, with 7 bases identical to TRBD1. This CDR3 is built from 14 residues. Trimming took 5 bases from V and 6 from J; bases not matched to a gene: 4. Germline values: CDR1 MDHEN, CDR2 SYDVKM. CDR3: CASSVGGLNSPLHF. The CDR3 DNA sequence: TGTGCCAGCAGTGTAGGGGGCCTTAATTCACCCCTCCACTTT.

In its sample, this clonotype was seen many times. The CDR3 DNA reads as TGTGCCAGCAGGAGGCTAGTGAACCAAGAGACCCAGTACTTC. It translates to CASRRLVNQETQYF. This chain connects TRBV28 to TRBJ2-5; D is uncertain. Germline CDR1 reads MDHEN; CDR2 reads SYDVKM. The CDR3 extends over 14 amino acids. V was shortened by 6 bases and J by 0 bases, with 11 bases between the two germline ends. Filled out from reference TRBV28 and TRBJ2-5, the complete variable domain reads DVKVTQSSRYLVKRTGEKVFLECVQDMDHENMFWYRQDPGLGLRLIYFSYDVKMKEKGDIPEGYSVSREKKERFSLILESASTNQTSMYLCASRRLVNQETQYFGPGTRLLVL.

This clonotype showed up many times. This sequence joins TRBV2 and TRBJ1-1; 10 bases fit TRBD1. The ends lost 8 bases at V and 5 bases at J; junction bases unmatched: 5. Germline lookup yields CDR1 SNHLY and CDR2 FYNNEI. The CDR3 length is 13 residues. The CDR3 loop is CASGQGEGTEAFF. The CDR3 DNA follows: TGTGCCAGCGGACAGGGGGAAGGAACTGAAGCTTTCTTT.

This clonotype was observed many times. V is TRBV29-1 and J is TRBJ1-4; D not resolved. V lost 6 bases to trimming and J lost 6 bases, with 14 bases between them. Germline CDR1 reads SQVTM; CDR2 reads ANQGSEA. This CDR3 contains 13 residues. The CDR3: CSVLGRTYEKLFF. The CDR3, as DNA: TGCAGCGTACTAGGACGGACGTATGAAAAACTGTTTTTT.

The rearrangement joins TRBV4-1 to TRBJ1-1; unclear D gene. The V gene's germline CDR1 is MGHRA and CDR2 YSYEKL. Trimming left V 0 bases short and J 3 bases short, with 17 bases between. The CDR3 sequence is 17 residues long. The CDR3 sequence: CASSQDHLMTRDTEAFF. CDR3 bases: TGCGCCAGCAGCCAAGATCACCTCATGACGAGGGACACTGAAGCTTTCTTT.